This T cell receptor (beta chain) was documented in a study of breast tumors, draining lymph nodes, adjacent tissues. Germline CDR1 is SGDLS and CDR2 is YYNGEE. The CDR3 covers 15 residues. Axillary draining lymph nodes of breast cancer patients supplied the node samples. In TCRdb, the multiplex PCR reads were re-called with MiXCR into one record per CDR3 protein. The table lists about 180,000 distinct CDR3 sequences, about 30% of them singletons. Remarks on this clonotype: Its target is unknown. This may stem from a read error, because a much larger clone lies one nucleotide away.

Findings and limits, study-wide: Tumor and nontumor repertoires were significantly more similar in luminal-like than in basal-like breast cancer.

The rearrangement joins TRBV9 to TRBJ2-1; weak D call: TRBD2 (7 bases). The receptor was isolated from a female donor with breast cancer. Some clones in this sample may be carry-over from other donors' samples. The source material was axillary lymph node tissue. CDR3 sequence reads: CASSPSSGGQNEQSF. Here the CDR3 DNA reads TGTGCCAGCAGCCCAAGTTCGGGGGGCCAGAATGAGCAGTCCTTC.